The 12 T cell receptor beta chains given below trace back to one sample, sequenced in a study of T cell responses to AZD1222 COVID-19 vaccine. Sequencing was performed with immunoSEQ multiplex PCR; in TCRdb, only in-frame clones are kept and a portion is missing. The sample shows 120,000 to 150,000 clones, around 92% of them seen only once. Specimen: peripheral blood, collected on day 0 of AZD1222 vaccination. The receptors shown here come from an adult in good health.

The gene calls are TRBV4-2 and TRBJ2-7, with 11 bases fitting TRBD1. After removal of 1 base from V and 3 bases from J, the junction contained 2 bases not matched to a gene. This CDR3 is built from 15 residues. The germline CDR1 and CDR2 sequences are LGHNA and YNFKEQ. CDR3 coding DNA: TGTGCCAGCAGCCAAGCCGGGACAGGGGGCTACGAGCAGTACTTC. Protein: CASSQAGTGGYEQYF.

The chain is built from TRBV5-1 and TRBJ2-1, with a tentative D call TRBD2 (5 bases). CDR3 length: 17 residues. The V end was cut by 3 bases, the J end by 2 bases, with 18 bases between. CDR1 is SGHRS, CDR2 YFSETQ, per germline. The DNA for the CDR3 is TGCGCCAGCAGCTCTATTTCTGGCGGGTCCCCCTACAATGAGCAGTTCTTC. The encoded protein is CASSSISGGSPYNEQFF.

The chain has TRBV6-5 and TRBJ1-2; 7 bases map to TRBD1. Germline values: CDR1 MNHEY, CDR2 SVGAGI. Trimming removed 5 bases from V and 1 base from J; junction bases left unmatched: 7. This CDR3 region has 15 residues. As DNA, the CDR3 is TGTGCCAGCAGTCCTTCGGGACAGCTTAACTATGGCTACACCTTC. Translated: CASSPSGQLNYGYTF.

The CDR3 protein is CASSLTGTANEKLFF. The CDR3 DNA reads as TGTGCCAGCAGCTTAACAGGGACAGCAAATGAAAAACTGTTTTTT. The chain combines TRBV7-6 with TRBJ1-4; 7 bases fit TRBD1. The germline V gene has CDR1 SGHVS and CDR2 FNYEAQ. V was clipped by 2 bases and J by 5 bases; unmatched bases: 5. CDR3 size: 15 residues.

The genes are TRBV7-2 and TRBJ1-2; 10 bases fit TRBD1. Trimming cost V 5 bases and J 4 bases; bases outside gene matches: 10. Per germline, CDR1 SGHTA and CDR2 FQGNSA. CDR3 size: 16 residues. This CDR3 is CASSLYPGTGVYGYTF. CDR3 DNA sequence: TGTGCCAGCAGCCTATACCCCGGGACAGGGGTCTATGGCTACACCTTC.

The V and J genes are TRBV6-6 and TRBJ1-1; D is undetermined. Germline CDR1 and CDR2: MNHNY and SVGAGI (reference sequence). The V end was cut by 6 bases, the J end by 6 bases, with 17 bases between. The CDR3 has 14 residues. The CDR3 DNA reads as TGTGCCAGCAGCCCATCCGGGAGGGAGGCTGAAGCTTTCTTT. It codes for CASSPSGREAEAFF.

This clone was observed once. The gene calls are TRBV18 and TRBJ2-1; 10 nucleotides align to TRBD1. The CDR3 runs to 15 residues. V shed 6 bases, J shed 5 bases, and the junction held 7 bases outside the gene matches. CDR1 is KGHSH and CDR2 is LQKENI in the germline V gene. Here the CDR3 reads CASSLDRGRHNEQFF. The CDR3 DNA follows: TGTGCCAGCTCTCTCGACAGGGGGCGACACAATGAGCAGTTCTTC.

J is TRBJ2-2 and V is TRBV28; TRBD1 agrees at 10 bases. This CDR3 contains 16 residues. CDR1 and CDR2 from the germline V gene are MDHEN and SYDVKM. V trimming: 7 bases; J trimming: 7 bases; junction bases outside the gene matches: 12. The CDR3 DNA is TGTGCCAGCAATCCTCAGGGACAGGGGACAGTCGGGGAGCTGTTTTTT. It codes for CASNPQGQGTVGELFF.

J is TRBJ2-2 and V is TRBV6-6, with TRBD1 identical over 9 bases. V was clipped by 0 bases and J by 1 base; unmatched bases: 0. The CDR3 is made up of 16 amino acids. Germline CDR1 reads MNHNY; CDR2 reads SVGAGI (reference sequence). The CDR3 loop reads CASSYSDRGNTGELFF. Written as DNA, the CDR3 is TGTGCCAGCAGTTACTCGGACAGGGGGAACACCGGGGAGCTGTTTTTT.

The chain couples TRBV2 to TRBJ2-6; D might be TRBD2 (5 bases). The V end was cut by 6 bases, the J end by 2 bases, with 11 bases between. Germline V gene data show CDR1 as SNHLY and CDR2 as FYNNEI. The CDR3 totals 15 residues. The CDR3 DNA is TGTGCCAGCAGCCAAAAGAGGGCTGGGGCCAACGTCCTGACTTTC. Protein: CASSQKRAGANVLTF.

The V gene is TRBV12-3 or TRBV12-4, the J gene TRBJ2-7; D not certain. Trimming stripped 2 bases from V and 6 bases from J, with 2 bases between. The CDR3 loop spans 10 amino acids. The CDR3 loop reads CASSLSEQYF. CDR3 coding DNA: TGTGCCAGCAGTTTAAGCGAGCAGTACTTC.

The chain links TRBV5-1 to TRBJ2-3, with D unresolved. The germline V gene has CDR1 SGHRS and CDR2 YFSETQ. The CDR3 is 14 residues long. Trimming pared 0 bases from V and 6 bases from J, leaving 11 bases between. In DNA, the CDR3 is TGCGCCAGCAGCTTGGATCCCTCCAAGGATACGCAGTATTTT. This codes for CASSLDPSKDTQYF.